This T cell receptor beta chain was identified during a study of CD8+CD57+ T cells in acquired aplastic anemia. The germline gives CDR1 SGHRS, CDR2 YFSETQ. V was cut by 5 bases and J by 5 bases, with 11 bases left in between. The CDR3 consists of 12 residues. Genomic DNA, the template, was used for profiling of the TCR beta VDJ and CDR3. TCRdb itself ran the reads through MiXCR, one entry per CDR3 protein. The sample contains around 200,000 distinct CDR3 sequences, less than 60% of which appear only once. This clonotype was counted between two and nine times. Its antigen is unidentified. The study, taken as a whole, reports: Sharing between patients and controls was observed for roughly 30 CD8+ CDR3 sequences.

Only patients with CD8+CD57+ cell expansion on flow cytometry were chosen for sequencing. The blood sampling took place in patients who had so far received no therapy. The sample taken for sequencing was sorted CD4+, CD8+, or CD8+CD57+ T cells (not recorded which) from PBMCs. This TCR derives from a human donor with aplastic anemia. This chain connects TRBV5-1 to TRBJ2-7; D is uncertain. CDR3 protein: CASSKVDHEQYF. In DNA form, the CDR3 reads TGCGCCAGCAGTAAGGTTGACCACGAGCAGTACTTC. The entire variable domain, with the rest obtained from reference TRBV5-1 and TRBJ2-7, is as follows: KAGVTQTPRYLIKTRGQQVTLSCSPISGHRSVSWYQQTPGQGLQFLFEYFSETQRNKGNFPGRFSGRQFSNSRSEMNVSTLELGDSALYLCASSKVDHEQYFGPGTRLTVT.